The 16 T cell receptor beta chains below all came from one sample that was sequenced in a study of glioma-infiltrating T cells after dendritic cell vaccination. Using immunoSEQ multiplex PCR, the repertoire was profiled, and TCRdb retains in-frame clones only, with some absent. The sample has tens of thousands of clones; 70% to 90% are singletons. Material: blood, obtained before dendritic cell vaccination. These receptor sequences come from a human donor with glioblastoma.

This sequence joins TRBV27 and TRBJ2-2; no reliable D call. V was shortened by 3 bases and J by 3 bases, with 5 bases between the two germline ends. This CDR3 region has 13 residues. Germline V gene sequence: CDR1 MNHEY, CDR2 SMNVEV (reference sequence). CDR3: CASSFLYTGELFF. As DNA, the CDR3 is TGTGCCAGCAGTTTTCTATACACCGGGGAGCTGTTTTTT.

The sample holds a few counts of this clone. The V call is TRBV6-6, the J call TRBJ1-4; 8 positions match TRBD1. V dropped 6 bases and J dropped 6; count of bases not matched to a gene: 6. Germline lookup yields CDR1 MNHNY and CDR2 SVGAGI (reference sequence). CDR3 size: 14 residues. For the CDR3, the DNA is TGTGCCAGCAGCCGGACAGGGTATTATGAAAAACTGTTTTTT. As protein: CASSRTGYYEKLFF.

V usage is TRBV10-1 and J usage is TRBJ2-2; weak D call: TRBD1 (5 bases). CDR1 is WNHNN and CDR2 is SYGVQD in the germline V gene (reference sequence). CDR3 length equals 13 residues. V was trimmed by 7 bases and J by 5 bases, leaving 11 bases between them. The CDR3 loop is CASTTKGTGELFF. CDR3 nucleotide sequence: TGCGCCAGCACCACCAAGGGGACCGGGGAGCTGTTTTTT.

The CDR3 loop is CATSRDELQPQHF. Here the CDR3 DNA reads TGTGCCACCAGCAGAGATGAGCTTCAGCCCCAGCATTTT. This chain joins TRBV15 and TRBJ1-5, with D uncertain. V was cut by 0 bases and J by 6 bases, with 6 bases left in between. Germline-derived CDR1 and CDR2 are LNHNV and YYDKDF (reference sequence). The CDR3 is made up of 13 amino acids.

This clone was seen only once. V is TRBV7-9 and J is TRBJ2-7; the match to TRBD1 covers 11 bases. This CDR3 has 16 amino acids. With V trimmed by 1 base and J by 4 bases, 6 bases remained unmatched. Germline loops: CDR1 SEHNR, CDR2 FQNEAQ (reference sequence). This CDR3 is CASSLGGQGGLYEQYF. The CDR3 DNA sequence: TGTGCCAGCAGCTTAGGGGGACAGGGGGGATTGTACGAGCAGTACTTC.

This clone was seen only once. This chain uses TRBV18 with TRBJ1-2, with 8 positions matching TRBD1. Trimming at V came to 3 bases and at J to 8 bases, leaving 14 bases not matched to a gene. The germline gives CDR1 KGHSH, CDR2 LQKENI. The CDR3 has 16 amino acids. CDR3 sequence: CASSPTRDRNRGGYTF. CDR3 bases: TGTGCCAGCTCACCCACCCGGGACAGGAATCGTGGGGGCTACACCTTC.

The chain carries TRBV6-1 and TRBJ2-3; 9 bases line up with TRBD1. CDR3 length equals 17 residues. The germline CDR1 and CDR2 sequences are MNHNS and SASEGT. V was clipped by 3 bases and J by 1 base; unmatched bases: 8. The CDR3 protein is CASSDPSTGGGTDTQYF. Here the CDR3 DNA reads TGTGCCAGCAGTGATCCATCGACAGGGGGGGGCACAGATACGCAGTATTTT.

The chain couples TRBV27 to TRBJ2-1; 12 bases line up with TRBD2. This CDR3 has 18 amino acids. Germline trimming cut 7 bases from V and 9 bases from J; bases unmatched to any gene: 19. Germline CDR1 is MNHEY and CDR2 is SMNVEV (reference sequence). Here the CDR3 reads CASKRGASGRASGPEQFF. For the CDR3, the DNA is TGTGCCAGCAAGCGGGGGGCTAGCGGGAGGGCCAGTGGTCCTGAGCAGTTCTTC.

As to this clone: The same CDR3 also results from other DNA sequences found in this sample. The chain carries TRBV10-3 and TRBJ1-1; 8 bases fit TRBD1. Germline lookup yields CDR1 ENHRY and CDR2 SYGVKD. The CDR3 contains 14 residues. After removal of 8 bases from V and 0 bases from J, the junction contained 5 bases not matched to a gene. The chain's CDR3 is CAISRQGMNTEAFF. In DNA, the CDR3 is TGTGCCATCTCCAGACAGGGGATGAACACTGAAGCTTTCTTT.

The count of this clone is one. This chain joins TRBV6-5 and TRBJ1-1, with 7 bases fitting TRBD1. The CDR3 loop spans 15 amino acids. Trimming removed 6 bases from V and 2 bases from J; junction bases left unmatched: 9. CDR1 MNHEY and CDR2 SVGAGI come from the germline V gene. The CDR3 nucleotides read TGTGCCAGCAGAAGGGACAGTACAGAAAACACTGAAGCTTTCTTT. As protein: CASRRDSTENTEAFF.

CDR3 nucleotide sequence: TGTGCCAGCAGCTATCGATCTGTAGGACAAAGTCGGGCCAACGTCCTGACTTTC. Translating gives CASSYRSVGQSRANVLTF. The chain has TRBV12-1 and TRBJ2-6; TRBD1, as called in the table, went unchecked against the DNA. TRBV12-1 constitutes a pseudogene. The CDR3 is made up of 18 amino acids.

The gene calls are TRBV19 and TRBJ2-5, with D unclear. Germline CDR1 reads LNHDA; CDR2 reads SQIVND (reference sequence). The CDR3 has 13 residues. V was trimmed by 6 bases and J by 0 bases, leaving 8 bases between them. The CDR3 loop is CASSPRNQETQYF. The CDR3 DNA is TGTGCCAGTAGCCCTCGTAACCAAGAGACCCAGTACTTC. The variable domain in full, completed from reference TRBV19 and TRBJ2-5, reads DGGITQSPKYLFRKEGQNVTLSCEQNLNHDAMYWYRQDPGQGLRLIYYSQIVNDFQKGDIAEGYSVSREKKESFPLTVTSAQKNPTAFYLCASSPRNQETQYFGPGTRLLVL.

The chain carries TRBV29-1 and TRBJ1-1; D is perhaps TRBD1 (5 bases). V was shortened by 4 bases and J by 3 bases, with 9 bases between the two germline ends. Germline CDR1 is SQVTM and CDR2 is ANQGSEA. The CDR3 is 12 residues long. The CDR3 region is CSVVSGDTEAFF. CDR3 in DNA: TGCAGCGTTGTATCGGGGGACACTGAAGCTTTCTTT. Using reference TRBV29-1 and TRBJ1-1 for the parts outside the CDR3, the full variable domain is SAVISQKPSRDICQRGTSLTIQCQVDSQVTMMFWYRQQPGQSLTLIATANQGSEATYESGFVIDKFPISRPNLTFSTLTVSNMSPEDSSIYLCSVVSGDTEAFFGQGTRLTVV.

This clone has a single count. CDR3 amino acids: CASSSGLAGDEQYF. The CDR3 DNA sequence: TGTGCCAGCAGCTCGGGACTAGCGGGAGACGAGCAGTACTTC. This chain links TRBV7-3 with TRBJ2-7, with 14 bases that match TRBD2. The V segment lost 4 bases and the J segment 5 bases; nucleotides outside the gene matches: 1. The germline gives CDR1 SGHTA, CDR2 FQGTGA. The CDR3 contains 14 residues.

V usage is TRBV29-1 and J usage is TRBJ2-1; possible D gene TRBD2, 5 bases. This CDR3 is 14 amino acids long. Germline-derived CDR1 and CDR2 are SQVTM and ANQGSEA. V dropped 1 base and J dropped 7 bases, with 14 bases sitting between them. The chain's CDR3 is CSVEARPGSNEQFF. DNA of the CDR3: TGCAGCGTTGAAGCCCGGCCGGGATCTAATGAGCAGTTCTTC.

This rearrangement joins TRBV2 to TRBJ2-2; 8 bases agree with TRBD1. The CDR3 totals 14 residues. The germline V gene encodes CDR1 SNHLY and CDR2 FYNNEI. V shed 8 bases and J 5 bases; nucleotides not matched to a gene: 7. In DNA, the CDR3 is TGTGCCAGCCACAAAACAGGGGGGACCGGGGAGCTGTTTTTT. It codes for CASHKTGGTGELFF.